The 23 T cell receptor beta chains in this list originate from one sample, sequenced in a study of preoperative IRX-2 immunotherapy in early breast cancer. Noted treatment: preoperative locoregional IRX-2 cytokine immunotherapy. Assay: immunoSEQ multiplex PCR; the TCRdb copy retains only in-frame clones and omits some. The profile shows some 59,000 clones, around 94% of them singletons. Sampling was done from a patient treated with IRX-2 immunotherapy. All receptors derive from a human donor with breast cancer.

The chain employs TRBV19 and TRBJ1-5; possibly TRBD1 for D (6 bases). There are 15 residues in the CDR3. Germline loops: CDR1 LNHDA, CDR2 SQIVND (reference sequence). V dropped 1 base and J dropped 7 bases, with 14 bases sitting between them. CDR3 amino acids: CASSIGGGWEQPQHF. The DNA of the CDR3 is TGTGCCAGTAGTATAGGAGGGGGTTGGGAACAGCCCCAGCATTTT.

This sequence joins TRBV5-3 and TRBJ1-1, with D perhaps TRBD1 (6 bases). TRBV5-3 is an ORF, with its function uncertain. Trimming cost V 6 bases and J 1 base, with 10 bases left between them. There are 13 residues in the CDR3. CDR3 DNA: TGTGCCAGAACCCCCAGGGGGAACACTGAAGCTTTCTTT. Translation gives CARTPRGNTEAFF.

In nucleotides, the CDR3 is TGTGCCAGCAGCCCCGGGTGGTCCGGGGAGCTGTTTTTT. Residues: CASSPGWSGELFF. The rearrangement uses TRBV7-2 and TRBJ2-2; D remains ambiguous. Germline CDR1 reads SGHTA; CDR2 reads FQGNSA. Trimming took 5 bases from V and 6 from J, leaving 10 bases between them. The CDR3 contains 13 residues.

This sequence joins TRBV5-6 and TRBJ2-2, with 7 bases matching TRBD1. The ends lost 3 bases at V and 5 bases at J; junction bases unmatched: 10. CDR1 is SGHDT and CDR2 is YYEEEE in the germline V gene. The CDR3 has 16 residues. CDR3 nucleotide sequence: TGTGCCAGCAGCTCACTTGCCGGGGACAGAACCGGGGAGCTGTTTTTT. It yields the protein CASSSLAGDRTGELFF.

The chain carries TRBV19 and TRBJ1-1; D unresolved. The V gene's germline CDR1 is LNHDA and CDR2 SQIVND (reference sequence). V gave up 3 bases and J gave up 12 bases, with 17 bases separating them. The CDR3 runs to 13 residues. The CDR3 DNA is TGTGCCAGTAGTATTCCGGAGAACGGAAGTCCTTTCTTT. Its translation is CASSIPENGSPFF.

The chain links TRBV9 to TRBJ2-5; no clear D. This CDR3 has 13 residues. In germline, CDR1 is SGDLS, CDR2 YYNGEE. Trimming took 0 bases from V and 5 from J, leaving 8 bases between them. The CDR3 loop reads CASSVGVVETQYF. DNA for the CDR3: TGTGCCAGCAGCGTAGGGGTCGTGGAGACCCAGTACTTC.

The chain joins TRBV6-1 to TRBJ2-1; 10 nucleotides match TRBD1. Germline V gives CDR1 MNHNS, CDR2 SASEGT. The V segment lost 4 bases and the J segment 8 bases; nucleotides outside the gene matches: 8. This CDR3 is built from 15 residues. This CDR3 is CASSGYGTGVDEQFF. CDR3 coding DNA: TGTGCCAGCAGTGGCTACGGGACAGGGGTCGATGAGCAGTTCTTC.

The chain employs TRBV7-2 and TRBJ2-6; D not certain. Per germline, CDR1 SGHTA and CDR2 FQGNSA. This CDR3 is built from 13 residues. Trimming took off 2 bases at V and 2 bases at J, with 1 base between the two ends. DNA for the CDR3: TGTGCCAGCAGCTTAACTGGGGCCAACGTCCTGACTTTC. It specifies CASSLTGANVLTF.

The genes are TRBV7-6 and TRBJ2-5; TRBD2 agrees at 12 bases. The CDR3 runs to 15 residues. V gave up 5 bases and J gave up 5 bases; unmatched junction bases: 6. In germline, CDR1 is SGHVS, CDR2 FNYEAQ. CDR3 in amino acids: CASSLETSGSETQYF. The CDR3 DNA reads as TGTGCCAGCAGCCTAGAGACTAGCGGGAGTGAGACCCAGTACTTC.

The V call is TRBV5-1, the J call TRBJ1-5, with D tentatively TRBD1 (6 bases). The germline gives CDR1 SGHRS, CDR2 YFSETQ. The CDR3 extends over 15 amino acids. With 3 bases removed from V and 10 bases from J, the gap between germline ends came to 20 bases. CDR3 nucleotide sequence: TGCGCCAGCAGCTATGGGGGCAGGGAGGTGGAACCCCAGCATTTT. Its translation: CASSYGGREVEPQHF. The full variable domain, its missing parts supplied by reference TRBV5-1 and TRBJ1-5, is KAGVTQTPRYLIKTRGQQVTLSCSPISGHRSVSWYQQTPGQGLQFLFEYFSETQRNKGNFPGRFSGRQFSNSRSEMNVSTLELGDSALYLCASSYGGREVEPQHFGDGTRLSIL.

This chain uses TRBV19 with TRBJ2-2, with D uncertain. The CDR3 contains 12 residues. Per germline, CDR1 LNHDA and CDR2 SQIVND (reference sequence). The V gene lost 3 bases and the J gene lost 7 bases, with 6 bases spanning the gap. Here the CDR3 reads CASSMRGGELFF. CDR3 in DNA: TGTGCCAGTAGTATGCGAGGCGGGGAGCTGTTTTTT.

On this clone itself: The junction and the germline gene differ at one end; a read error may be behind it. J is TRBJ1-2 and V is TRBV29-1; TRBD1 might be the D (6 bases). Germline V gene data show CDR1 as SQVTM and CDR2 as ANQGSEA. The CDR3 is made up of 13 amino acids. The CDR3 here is CSVVYRDDYRYTF. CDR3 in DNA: TGCAGCGTTGTTTACAGGGATGACTATCGCTACACCTTC.

The CDR3 DNA is TGCGCCAGCAGCCAGCAGGGTTTAAGCTCCTACGAGCAGTACTTC. Translating it yields CASSQQGLSSYEQYF. This chain links TRBV4-1 with TRBJ2-7; perhaps TRBD1 as D (5 bases). The CDR3 extends over 15 amino acids. V was shortened by 3 bases and J by 0 bases, with 12 bases between the two germline ends. Germline CDR1 MGHRA, CDR2 YSYEKL.

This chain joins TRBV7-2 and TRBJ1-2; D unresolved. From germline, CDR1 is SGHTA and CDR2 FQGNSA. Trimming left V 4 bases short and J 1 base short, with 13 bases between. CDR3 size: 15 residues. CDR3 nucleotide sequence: TGTGCCAGCAGCTCCGAGGTCGGGGTTAACTATGGCTACACCTTC. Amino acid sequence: CASSSEVGVNYGYTF.

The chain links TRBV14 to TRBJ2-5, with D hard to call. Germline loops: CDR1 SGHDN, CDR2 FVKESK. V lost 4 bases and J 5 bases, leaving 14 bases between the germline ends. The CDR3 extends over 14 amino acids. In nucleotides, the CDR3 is TGTGCCAGCAGCCCGGGCCATCTAGGGGAGACCCAGTACTTC. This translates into CASSPGHLGETQYF.

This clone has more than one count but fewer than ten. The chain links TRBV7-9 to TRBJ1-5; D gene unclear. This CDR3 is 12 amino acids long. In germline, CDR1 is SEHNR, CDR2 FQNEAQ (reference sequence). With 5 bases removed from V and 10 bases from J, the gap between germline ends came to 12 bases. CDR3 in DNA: TGTGCCAGCAGCCGAGGAGTGTTACCCCAGCATTTT. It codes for CASSRGVLPQHF.

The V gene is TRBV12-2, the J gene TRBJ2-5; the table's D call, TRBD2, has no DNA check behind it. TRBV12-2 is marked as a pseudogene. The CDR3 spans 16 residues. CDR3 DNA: TGTGCAAGTCGCTTAGTTGGGCTAGCGCGCCAAGAGACCCAGTACTTC. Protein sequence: CASRLVGLARQETQYF.

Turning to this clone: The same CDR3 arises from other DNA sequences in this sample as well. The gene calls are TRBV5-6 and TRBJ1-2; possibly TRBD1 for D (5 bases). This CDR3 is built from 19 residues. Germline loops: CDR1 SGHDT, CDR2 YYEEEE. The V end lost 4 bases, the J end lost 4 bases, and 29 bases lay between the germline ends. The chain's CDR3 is CASSAEDKAPFPGGYGYTF. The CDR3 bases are TGTGCCAGCAGCGCTGAGGACAAGGCTCCTTTCCCCGGCGGCTATGGCTACACCTTC.

In DNA form, the CDR3 reads TGTGCCAGCAGCTTGGGGCTAGCCCCATATCCCGGGGAGCTGTTTTTT. This translates into CASSLGLAPYPGELFF. The chain joins TRBV5-4 to TRBJ2-2, with D possibly matching TRBD2 (5 bases). Trimming removed 0 bases from V and 6 bases from J, with 15 bases in between. The CDR3 spans 16 residues. Germline V CDR1 and CDR2: SGHNT, YYREEE (reference sequence). Full variable domain (rest looked up from reference TRBV5-4 and TRBJ2-2): ETGVTQSPTHLIKTRGQQVTLRCSSQSGHNTVSWYQQALGQGPQFIFQYYREEENGRGNFPPRFSGLQFPNYSSELNVNALELDDSALYLCASSLGLAPYPGELFFGEGSRLTVL.

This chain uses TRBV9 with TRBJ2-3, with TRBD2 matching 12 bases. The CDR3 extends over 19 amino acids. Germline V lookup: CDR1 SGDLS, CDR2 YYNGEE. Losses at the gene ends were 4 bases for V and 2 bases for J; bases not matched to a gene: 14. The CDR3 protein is CASSTSWLAGGQVTDTQYF. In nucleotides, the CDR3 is TGTGCCAGCAGCACCTCCTGGCTAGCGGGGGGGCAGGTCACAGATACGCAGTATTTT.

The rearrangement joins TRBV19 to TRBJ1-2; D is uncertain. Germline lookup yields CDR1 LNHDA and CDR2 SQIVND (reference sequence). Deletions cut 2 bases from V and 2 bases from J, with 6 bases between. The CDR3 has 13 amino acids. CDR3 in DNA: TGTGCCAGTAGTATAAGCAGGAACTATGGCTACACCTTC. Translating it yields CASSISRNYGYTF.

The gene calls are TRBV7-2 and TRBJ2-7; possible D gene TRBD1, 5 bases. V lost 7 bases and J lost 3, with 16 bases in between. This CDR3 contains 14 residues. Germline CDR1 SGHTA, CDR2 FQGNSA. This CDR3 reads CASTQGLALYEQYF. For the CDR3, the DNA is TGTGCCAGCACCCAGGGTTTAGCTCTCTACGAGCAGTACTTC.

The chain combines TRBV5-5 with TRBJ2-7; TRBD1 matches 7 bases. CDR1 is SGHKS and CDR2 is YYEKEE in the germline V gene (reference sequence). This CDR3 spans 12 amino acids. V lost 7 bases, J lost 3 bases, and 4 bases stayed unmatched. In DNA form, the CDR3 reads TGTGCCAGCTCAAGGACAGGCTACGAGCAGTACTTC. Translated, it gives CASSRTGYEQYF.